This T cell receptor (beta chain) stems from a study of shared clonotypes between healthy human individuals. Produced via immunoSEQ multiplex PCR; TCRdb's table is partial and in-frame only. The sample lists 2 million to 2.5 million clones, 85% to 95% seen once, with approximately 0.4% in the top ten. General study findings and limits: Rarefaction revealed incomplete sorted-subset sequencing despite large depth. It was the non-shared clonotypes that had lower generation probabilities than clonotypes shared by all four donors.

Concerning this clone: What it binds is not known.

Specimen: naive CD4+ T cells from PBMCs. Specified subset: CD45RA+ positively selected. This receptor was identified in a man younger than 35 in good health. Some clones in this sample may be carry-over from other donors' samples.

The chain's CDR3 is CASSLRPSGRTEQFF. Written as DNA, the CDR3 is TGTGCCAGCAGCTTACGGCCTAGCGGGAGGACTGAGCAGTTCTTC. The J gene is TRBJ2-1, the V gene TRBV7-2; TRBD2 matches at 11 bases. CDR3 length equals 15 residues. After removal of 2 bases from V and 9 bases from J, the junction contained 6 bases not matched to a gene. The V gene's germline CDR1 is SGHTA and CDR2 FQGNSA.